This T cell receptor (beta chain) was profiled in a study of cytomegalovirus exposure and HLA in healthy donors. Study results and limitations: A later analysis appeared to link common viral pathogens to several of the most significant clusters. No immune exposure information besides CMV serostatus was available.

PCR employed 60 Vbeta and 13 Jbeta primers. Only in-frame clones appear in the TCRdb table, and some are missing; sequencing was by immunoSEQ multiplex PCR. The sample has around 140,000 clones, approximately 80% seen once; the top ten hold roughly 1.5%. A note on this clone: Its antigen remains unidentified.

The J segment lost 6 bases and the V segment lost 1 base, leaving 3 bases of the junction unmatched. From germline, CDR1 is SGHRS and CDR2 YFSETQ. This CDR3 is 14 amino acids long. The gene calls are TRBV5-1 and TRBJ1-2; 10 nucleotides match TRBD1. The clonotype comes from a woman in her late teens or twenties in good health and CMV-seronegative. The sequenced sample was PBMCs. The CDR3 loop reads CASSLLGQGDGYTF. CDR3 in DNA: TGCGCCAGCAGCTTGCTAGGACAGGGGGATGGCTACACCTTC.